This TCR beta chain originates from a study of blood T cell repertoires in COVID-19. Across the whole study: COVID-19 samples collected from the United States, Italy and Spain covered acute and convalescent phases. T cells, B-cell-depleted T cells, or PBMCs supplied cDNA or gDNA.

Clones were sequenced by immunoSEQ multiplex PCR, and TCRdb holds only the in-frame ones, with some missing. The sample consists of fewer than 350,000 clones, 80% to 90% of them appearing once. Looked up from germline, CDR1 is SGHDT and CDR2 is YYEEEE. The CDR3 is 14 amino acids. The J segment lost 8 bases and the V segment lost 2 bases, leaving 4 bases of the junction unmatched. Participants came from some 23 US areas, aged about 18 to 89 years. The sequencing input was PBMCs or T cells enriched from blood (not recorded which). The chain couples TRBV5-6 to TRBJ1-6, with TRBD1 matching 7 bases. This TCR was recovered from a man aged 25-40 years who had recovered from COVID-19. DNA for the CDR3: TGTGCCAGCAGCTTTAACAGGGGTGATTCACCCCTCCACTTT. Translated, it gives CASSFNRGDSPLHF.